The 20 T cell receptor beta chains listed next were all sequenced from one sample in a study of STAT3 mutations in large granular lymphocyte leukemia. Some clones are missing from TCRdb's copy, which holds only in-frame ones; the method was immunoSEQ multiplex PCR. The table lists around 15,000 clones, 80% to 95% of them singletons. Study-level points and caveats: In T-cell large granular lymphocyte leukemia, about half of patients showed multiple immunodominant subclonotypes.

No antigen is known for these receptors. Sequencing was carried out using peripheral blood mononuclear cells. The origin of the receptors is a woman aged 45-65 years with T-cell large granular lymphocyte leukemia. Some clones in this sample may be carry-over from other donors' samples.

This sequence joins TRBV9 and TRBJ2-7; D is possibly TRBD2 (7 bases). Trimming cost V 10 bases and J 5 bases, with 16 bases left between them. The CDR3 has 12 residues. Germline V lookup: CDR1 SGDLS, CDR2 YYNGEE. This chain's CDR3 is CASRGGSNEQYF. The CDR3 DNA follows: TGTGCCTCAAGGGGGGGCTCGAACGAGCAGTACTTC.

The chain recombines TRBV19 with TRBJ1-1, with TRBD1 matching over 7 bases. Trimming at V came to 10 bases and at J to 1 base, leaving 6 bases not matched to a gene. Germline V lookup: CDR1 LNHDA, CDR2 SQIVND (reference sequence). The CDR3 is made up of 13 amino acids. CDR3 DNA sequence: TGTGCCACCGTGGGACAGTCGAACACTGAAGCTTTCTTT. It is translated as CATVGQSNTEAFF.

This clone came up once. J is TRBJ1-5 and V is TRBV18; TRBD1 is a possible D gene (5 bases). In germline, CDR1 is KGHSH, CDR2 LQKENI. Trimming shortened V by 3 bases and J by 7 bases, and 16 bases separated the two germline ends. This CDR3 region has 15 residues. CDR3 amino acids: CASSPDLTQGQPQHF. The CDR3 nucleotides are TGTGCCAGCTCACCCGACCTGACGCAGGGCCAGCCCCAGCATTTT.

The chain combines TRBV5-6 with TRBJ1-2; TRBD1 agrees at 7 bases. The CDR3 is made up of 12 amino acids. Germline CDR1 and CDR2: SGHDT and YYEEEE. J lost 8 bases, V lost 5 bases, and 6 bases had no gene match. The CDR3 reads CASRRGRDGYTF. The CDR3 DNA reads TGTGCCAGCAGGAGGGGGCGGGACGGCTACACCTTC.

The chain has TRBV28 and TRBJ1-5; no firm D call. The V end lost 8 bases, the J end lost 7 bases, and 9 bases lay between the germline ends. CDR3 length: 11 amino acids. Germline V CDR1 and CDR2: MDHEN, SYDVKM. The chain's CDR3 is CASQSRQPQHF. The CDR3, as DNA: TGTGCCAGCCAGAGTCGGCAGCCCCAGCATTTT.

The CDR3 DNA is TGTGCCAGCAGTTACCCCCGGGACAGTAATCAGCCCCAGCATTTT. Its translation: CASSYPRDSNQPQHF. The chain employs TRBV6-6 and TRBJ1-5, with 7 bases that match TRBD1. The CDR3 totals 15 residues. V shed 2 bases, J shed 4 bases, and the junction held 5 bases outside the gene matches. Germline V gives CDR1 MNHNY, CDR2 SVGAGI (reference sequence).

The genes are TRBV28 and TRBJ1-1; TRBD1 matches 7 bases. CDR3 length: 14 amino acids. Unmatched junction bases numbered 9, after V lost 5 bases and J lost 6 bases. Germline CDR1 and CDR2: MDHEN and SYDVKM. The CDR3 is CASSARQGAPEAFF. The CDR3 bases are TGTGCCAGCAGTGCCCGACAGGGTGCTCCTGAAGCTTTCTTT.

V and J are TRBV5-1 and TRBJ2-1, with 8 nucleotides matching TRBD1. Losses at the gene ends were 1 base for V and 5 bases for J; bases not matched to a gene: 2. Germline V lookup: CDR1 SGHRS, CDR2 YFSETQ. The CDR3 is made up of 14 amino acids. As DNA, the CDR3 is TGCGCCAGCAGCTTGACAGGGGGAAACAATGAGCAGTTCTTC. Its translation: CASSLTGGNNEQFF.

This chain uses TRBV27 with TRBJ2-5; the match to TRBD2 covers 9 bases. Per germline, CDR1 MNHEY and CDR2 SMNVEV (reference sequence). There are 15 residues in the CDR3. J lost 5 bases, V lost 3 bases, and 7 bases had no gene match. The CDR3 DNA reads TGTGCCAGCAGTTTGTCCGGGACTAGCTTTGAGACCCAGTACTTC. It yields the protein CASSLSGTSFETQYF.

The chain uses TRBV28 and TRBJ2-7; the D is unclear. This CDR3 has 13 amino acids. Trimming left V 6 bases short and J 7 bases short, with 16 bases between. Germline V gene lookup returns CDR1 MDHEN and CDR2 SYDVKM. This chain's CDR3 is CASRTAHGWEQYF. Here the CDR3 DNA reads TGTGCCAGCAGGACGGCCCACGGCTGGGAGCAGTACTTC.

This sequence joins TRBV7-9 and TRBJ2-1, with D maybe TRBD2 (5 bases). Between the trimmed V and J ends, which lost 7 bases and 7 bases, there was a span of 14 bases. Germline-derived CDR1 and CDR2 are SEHNR and FQNEAQ (reference sequence). The CDR3 extends over 13 amino acids. Here the CDR3 DNA reads TGTGCCAGCATTCCCAGCCCGGGGAATGAGCAGTTCTTC. Encoded protein: CASIPSPGNEQFF.

The chain couples TRBV7-9 to TRBJ2-3; 7 bases fit TRBD2. The germline V gene has CDR1 SEHNR and CDR2 FQNEAQ (reference sequence). V trimming: 5 bases; J trimming: 2 bases; junction bases outside the gene matches: 4. The CDR3 is 14 amino acids. Written as DNA, the CDR3 is TGTGCCAGCAGCCGCCGGGACTACACAGATACGCAGTATTTT. It is translated as CASSRRDYTDTQYF.

The chain links TRBV10-3 to TRBJ1-5; D gene ambiguous. Trimming cost V 2 bases and J 3 bases, with 17 bases left between them. The CDR3 has 17 amino acids. Germline V lookup: CDR1 ENHRY, CDR2 SYGVKD. The CDR3 DNA follows: TGTGCCATCAGTGAGCTTTGGTCGGAAGCCTACAATCAGCCCCAGCATTTT. Translation gives CAISELWSEAYNQPQHF.

This clone appeared once. The chain links TRBV19 to TRBJ1-1; D not certain. The germline CDR1 and CDR2 sequences are LNHDA and SQIVND (reference sequence). CDR3 length equals 17 residues. V lost 3 bases and J lost 2, with 19 bases in between. The CDR3 here is CASSIAPPAGSNTEAFF. In DNA form, the CDR3 reads TGTGCCAGTAGTATCGCACCCCCGGCAGGTTCAAACACTGAAGCTTTCTTT.

The J gene is TRBJ1-5, the V gene TRBV6-5, with no clear D. The germline V gene has CDR1 MNHEY and CDR2 SVGAGI. The CDR3 spans 13 residues. Trimming took 4 bases from V and 5 from J, leaving 9 bases between them. The CDR3 here is CASSSVTYQPQHF. DNA of the CDR3: TGTGCCAGCAGTTCCGTCACCTATCAGCCCCAGCATTTT.

The rearrangement links TRBV28 to TRBJ2-3, with 7 bases matching TRBD1. This CDR3 is built from 17 residues. V shed 6 bases, J shed 2 bases, and the junction held 14 bases outside the gene matches. The germline CDR1 and CDR2 sequences are MDHEN and SYDVKM. The CDR3 loop reads CASRPPWDSLNTDTQYF. CDR3 sequence (DNA): TGTGCCAGCAGACCCCCATGGGACAGCCTTAACACAGATACGCAGTATTTT. Drawing the rest from reference TRBV28 and TRBJ2-3, the complete variable domain is DVKVTQSSRYLVKRTGEKVFLECVQDMDHENMFWYRQDPGLGLRLIYFSYDVKMKEKGDIPEGYSVSREKKERFSLILESASTNQTSMYLCASRPPWDSLNTDTQYFGPGTRLTVL.

For this clone: An end of the junction does not agree with germline; a read error may underlie this. The same CDR3 also results from other DNA sequences found in this sample. This chain connects TRBV18 to TRBJ1-2, with D tentatively TRBD1 (6 bases). The CDR3 sequence is 15 residues long. From germline, CDR1 is KGHSH and CDR2 LQKENI. The CDR3 protein is CASSPTDSVWDGYTF. For the CDR3, the DNA is TGTGCCAGCTCACCAACGGACAGCGTTTGGGATGGCTACACCTTT.

The chain carries TRBV7-9 and TRBJ1-4; 7 bases are a match to TRBD1. The trim removed 5 bases at V and 4 bases at J, leaving 16 bases unmatched. The germline gives CDR1 SEHNR, CDR2 FQNEAQ (reference sequence). This CDR3 comprises 18 residues. The CDR3 sequence is CASSQILIWDSGNEKLFF. CDR3 sequence (DNA): TGTGCCAGCAGCCAGATATTAATTTGGGACAGCGGTAATGAAAAACTGTTTTTT.

This chain joins TRBV25-1 and TRBJ1-2; D gene uncertain. The germline gives CDR1 MGHDK, CDR2 SYGVNS. The length of the CDR3 is 13 residues. Between the trimmed V and J ends, which lost 3 bases and 4 bases, there was a span of 9 bases. In nucleotides, the CDR3 is TGTGCCAGCAGTGAGGGTGGGTTCTATGGCTACACCTTC. This translates into CASSEGGFYGYTF.

V is TRBV16 and J is TRBJ1-2; 7 bases agree with TRBD1. J gave up 8 bases and V 3 bases, and 12 bases lay outside the gene matches. This CDR3 comprises 15 residues. Germline CDR1 KGHSY, CDR2 FQNENV. The CDR3: CASSHLDRRVEGYTF. The CDR3 nucleotides read TGTGCCAGCAGCCACCTGGACAGGAGGGTAGAGGGCTACACCTTC.